These 17 T cell receptor beta chains originate from one sample sequenced in a study of blood T cell repertoires in COVID-19. Sequenced by immunoSEQ multiplex PCR; TCRdb stores in-frame clones only, minus some. The data hold more than 300,000 clones, with just under 90% observed a single time. The sequencing input was PBMCs or T cells enriched from blood (not recorded which). These receptor sequences come from a woman aged 25 to 39 who had recovered from COVID-19.

In its sample, this clone was seen a few times. The chain employs TRBV18 and TRBJ2-2; D unresolved. CDR1 and CDR2 (germline): KGHSH, LQKENI. The V and J ends lost 6 bases and 6 bases respectively, with 11 bases between them. This CDR3 contains 13 residues. CDR3 DNA sequence: TGTGCCAGCTCCTTGGGCGCGTCCGGGGAGCTGTTTTTT. Translated, it gives CASSLGASGELFF.

This rearrangement joins TRBV7-3 to TRBJ2-7; 11 bases align to TRBD2. V gave up 0 bases and J gave up 4 bases; unmatched junction bases: 2. Germline V gene data show CDR1 as SGHTA and CDR2 as FQGTGA. This CDR3 comprises 15 residues. The CDR3 DNA reads as TGTGCCAGCAGCTTAACGTCTAGCGGGAGGTACGAGCAGTACTTC. Amino acid sequence: CASSLTSSGRYEQYF.

This chain links TRBV7-2 with TRBJ1-6; D possibly corresponds to TRBD1 (6 bases). The CDR3 sequence is 17 residues long. The V end lost 5 bases, the J end lost 3 bases, and 17 bases lay between the germline ends. Germline V gene sequence: CDR1 SGHTA, CDR2 FQGNSA. The CDR3 DNA is TGTGCCAGCAGCCATAATGGGGGGGCGCGCTATAATTCACCCCTCCACTTT. As protein: CASSHNGGARYNSPLHF.

The genes are TRBV19 and TRBJ1-2; D ambiguous. From germline, CDR1 is LNHDA and CDR2 SQIVND (reference sequence). CDR3 length: 15 residues. V was trimmed by 5 bases and J by 7 bases, leaving 20 bases between them. The CDR3 nucleotides read TGTGCCAGTAGTTTGTCGAGGGCTGAATTTCGTGGCTACACCTTC. Amino acid sequence: CASSLSRAEFRGYTF.

The V gene is TRBV24-1, the J gene TRBJ1-2; unclear D gene. Trimming removed 2 bases at V and 7 bases at J, with 25 bases between. This CDR3 region has 18 residues. Germline CDR1 reads KGHDR; CDR2 reads SFDVKD. The DNA of the CDR3 is TGTGCCACCAGTGATTCCCATCACAACACCGACCAAAGAGGTGGCTACACCTTC. Its protein product is CATSDSHHNTDQRGGYTF.

This chain uses TRBV4-1 with TRBJ1-2; no reliable D call. CDR3 length: 14 amino acids. V was clipped by 1 base and J by 4 bases, with 10 bases between them. Germline-derived CDR1 and CDR2 are MGHRA and YSYEKL. CDR3 region: CASSQGEGIYGYTF. CDR3 DNA sequence: TGCGCCAGCAGCCAAGGCGAGGGAATCTATGGCTACACCTTC.

This rearrangement joins TRBV28 to TRBJ1-1; 7 bases align to TRBD1. The CDR3 contains 15 residues. Germline CDR1 and CDR2: MDHEN and SYDVKM. Losses at the gene ends were 7 bases for V and 1 base for J; bases not matched to a gene: 9. The CDR3 DNA is TGTGCCAGCATCCCCGGGACAGACCAGAACACTGAAGCTTTCTTT. It codes for CASIPGTDQNTEAFF.

V usage is TRBV18 and J usage is TRBJ2-5, with 9 bases identical to TRBD1. This CDR3 region has 16 residues. The V gene's germline CDR1 is KGHSH and CDR2 LQKENI. With 4 bases clipped from V and 1 base from J, the junction kept 7 bases outside the gene matches. The DNA of the CDR3 is TGTGCCAGCTCACGACCGACAGGGGGAGGCCAAGAGACCCAGTACTTC. The encoded protein is CASSRPTGGGQETQYF.

This clone was seen a few times. The rearrangement joins TRBV2 to TRBJ1-6, with 9 positions matching TRBD1. The CDR3 runs 15 residues. The trim removed 3 bases at V and 6 bases at J, leaving 3 bases unmatched. From germline, CDR1 is SNHLY and CDR2 FYNNEI. CDR3 amino acids: CASSDSTGGNSPLHF. As DNA, the CDR3 is TGTGCCAGCAGTGATTCGACAGGGGGTAATTCACCCCTCCACTTT.

This chain links TRBV11-2 with TRBJ2-1; D remains ambiguous. V was pared by 5 bases and J by 4 bases, with 15 bases between. The CDR3 is made up of 15 amino acids. Germline V gene data show CDR1 as SGHAT and CDR2 as FQNNGV. The CDR3 DNA reads as TGTGCCAGCAGCCATGACTGGCTTAAGTACAATGAGCAGTTCTTC. It encodes CASSHDWLKYNEQFF.

The chain links TRBV29-1 to TRBJ1-1, with D possibly being TRBD1 (6 bases). This CDR3 comprises 11 residues. The V gene's germline CDR1 is SQVTM and CDR2 ANQGSEA. Trimming removed 6 bases from V and 8 bases from J, with 13 bases in between. The CDR3 sequence: CSVLKDREAFF. The CDR3 bases are TGCAGCGTCCTTAAAGACAGGGAAGCTTTCTTT.

The J gene is TRBJ2-1, the V gene TRBV6-5; TRBD1 aligns across 8 bases. Per the germline V gene, CDR1 is MNHEY and CDR2 is SVGAGI. After removal of 2 bases from V and 6 bases from J, the junction contained 6 bases not matched to a gene. The CDR3 totals 15 residues. Here the CDR3 DNA reads TGTGCCAGCAGTTACGTGCAGGGGGCTAGCAATGAGCAGTTCTTC. This codes for CASSYVQGASNEQFF.

The chain combines TRBV4-2 with TRBJ1-1, with 8 bases identical to TRBD1. This CDR3 is built from 15 residues. V shed 4 bases, J shed 6 bases, and the junction held 10 bases outside the gene matches. CDR1 is LGHNA, CDR2 YNFKEQ, per germline. As DNA, the CDR3 is TGTGCCAGCAGCCTATATCAGGGGGCTAGGTCTGAAGCTTTCTTT. Translating it yields CASSLYQGARSEAFF.

This sequence joins TRBV5-6 and TRBJ2-7; tentatively, D is TRBD2 (6 bases). Trimming left V 2 bases short and J 3 bases short, with 12 bases between. The CDR3 contains 14 residues. Per germline, CDR1 SGHDT and CDR2 YYEEEE. The CDR3 is CASSFREALYEQYF. The CDR3 DNA follows: TGTGCCAGCAGCTTCAGGGAGGCCCTCTACGAGCAGTACTTC.

The V call is TRBV6-6, the J call TRBJ2-7, with 9 bases identical to TRBD2. V lost 8 bases, J lost 4 bases, and 15 bases stayed unmatched. CDR3 length equals 16 residues. The germline gives CDR1 MNHNY, CDR2 SVGAGI (reference sequence). The CDR3 coding sequence is TGTGCCAGCTGGGATAGCGGGAGAAAAAGGGAGTACGAGCAGTACTTC. Encoded protein: CASWDSGRKREYEQYF.

The chain uses TRBV19 and TRBJ1-2, with TRBD1 identical over 8 bases. From germline, CDR1 is LNHDA and CDR2 SQIVND (reference sequence). The CDR3 covers 14 residues. The V gene end was trimmed by 11 bases and the J gene end by 2 bases; junction bases not matched to a gene: 10. In DNA, the CDR3 is TGTGCCGCAGTCGGACAGGGTTACAACTATGGCTACACCTTC. This translates into CAAVGQGYNYGYTF.

The rearrangement joins TRBV4-1 to TRBJ2-6; D gene ambiguous. The CDR3 runs to 18 residues. V shed 0 bases and J shed 0 bases, with 12 bases lying between them. Germline CDR1 is MGHRA and CDR2 is YSYEKL. CDR3 in amino acids: CASSQDPRRRSGANVLTF. CDR3 nucleotides: TGCGCCAGCAGCCAAGACCCTCGGAGACGCTCTGGGGCCAACGTCCTGACTTTC.